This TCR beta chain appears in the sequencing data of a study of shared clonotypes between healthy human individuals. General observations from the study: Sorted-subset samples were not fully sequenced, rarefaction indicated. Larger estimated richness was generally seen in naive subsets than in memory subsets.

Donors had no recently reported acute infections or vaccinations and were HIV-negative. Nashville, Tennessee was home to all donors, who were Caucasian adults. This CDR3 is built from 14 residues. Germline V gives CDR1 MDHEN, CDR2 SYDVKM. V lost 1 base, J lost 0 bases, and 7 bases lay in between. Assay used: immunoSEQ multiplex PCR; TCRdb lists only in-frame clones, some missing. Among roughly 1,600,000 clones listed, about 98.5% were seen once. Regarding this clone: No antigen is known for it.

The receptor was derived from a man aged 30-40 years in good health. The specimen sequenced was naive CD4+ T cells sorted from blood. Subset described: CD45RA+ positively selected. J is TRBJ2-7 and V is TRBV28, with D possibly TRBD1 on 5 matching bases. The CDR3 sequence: CASSLSQVSYEQYF. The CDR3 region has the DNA TGTGCCAGCAGTTTATCACAGGTCTCCTACGAGCAGTACTTC.